These 15 T cell receptor beta chains share one sample of origin, sequenced in a study of T cell responses to AZD1222 COVID-19 vaccine (dated by TCRdb to the early 2020s). Library prep was done by the immunoSEQ multiplex PCR assay. This immuneACCESS table, as held by TCRdb, lists in-frame sequences with V and J called but not all clones. Of the missing ones, under half trace to an unresolved V gene in checked studies; the others have no known cause. This sample gives fewer than 150,000 clones in total; around 93% of them show up just once. Clones ranked in the top ten supply approximately 8% of the sample. This specimen's time point label, interpreted: about 28 days (+/-7) after the second vaccine dose. Sample: peripheral blood, taken 28 days after the second AZD1222 dose. The receptors shown here come from an adult who received the AZD1222 COVID-19 vaccine.

Written as DNA, the CDR3 is TGTGCCAGCAGCTTACTACGTGGGGAGCAGTTCTTC. Translating it yields CASSLLRGEQFF. This sequence joins TRBV7-2 and TRBJ2-1, with D hard to call. CDR3 length: 12 residues. CDR1 and CDR2 (germline): SGHTA, FQGNSA. The V end was cut by 2 bases, the J end by 10 bases, with 9 bases between.

This chain joins TRBV4-1 and TRBJ2-1; unclear D gene. Germline V lookup: CDR1 MGHRA, CDR2 YSYEKL. This CDR3 contains 13 residues. With 1 base removed from V and 5 bases from J, the gap between germline ends came to 6 bases. CDR3 nucleotides: TGCGCCAGCAGCCAAGCCGGTAACAATGAGCAGTTCTTC. Translating gives CASSQAGNNEQFF.

V gene TRBV11-1 combines with J gene TRBJ2-1, with D perhaps matching TRBD1 (5 bases). V lost 1 base and J lost 5, with 9 bases in between. The CDR3 extends over 14 amino acids. Germline V lookup: CDR1 SGHAT, CDR2 FQDESV (reference sequence). CDR3 sequence: CASSLGTPNNEQFF. CDR3 sequence (DNA): TGTGCCAGCAGCTTAGGGACACCAAACAATGAGCAGTTCTTC.

The chain joins TRBV6-4 to TRBJ1-2; TRBD1 matches at 9 bases. Trimming cost V 1 base and J 9 bases; bases outside gene matches: 9. The CDR3 totals 15 residues. CDR1 and CDR2 (germline): MRHNA, SNTAGT. CDR3 DNA sequence: TGTGCCAGCAGTGACTTGCCGGGACAGGGATCAAGCTACACCTTC. Translating gives CASSDLPGQGSSYTF.

The chain links TRBV6-5 to TRBJ1-1, with D unresolved. V was clipped by 6 bases and J by 2 bases, with 13 bases between them. Germline lookup yields CDR1 MNHEY and CDR2 SVGAGI. The CDR3 runs to 14 residues. DNA for the CDR3: TGTGCCAGCAGCCGCCTGGAGCTCAACACTGAAGCTTTCTTT. The encoded protein is CASSRLELNTEAFF.

This clone was observed a single time. The chain uses TRBV3-1 (or the pseudogene TRBV3-2) and TRBJ2-2; D is possibly TRBD1 (5 bases). CDR1 and CDR2 from the germline V gene are LGHDT and YNNKEL (reference sequence). The CDR3 sequence is 12 residues long. The V and J ends lost 4 bases and 8 bases respectively, with 8 bases between them. The CDR3 sequence: CASSPGSGELFF. In DNA form, the CDR3 reads TGTGCCAGCAGCCCAGGGTCTGGGGAGCTGTTTTTT.

This chain connects TRBV5-6 to TRBJ2-2, with TRBD1 identical over 10 bases. Germline CDR1 reads SGHDT; CDR2 reads YYEEEE. V trimming: 2 bases; J trimming: 7 bases; junction bases outside the gene matches: 8. The CDR3 loop spans 16 amino acids. The CDR3 is CASSFSGTGAFGELFF. The CDR3 coding sequence is TGTGCCAGCAGCTTCTCCGGGACAGGGGCGTTCGGGGAGCTGTTTTTT.

The rearrangement joins TRBV9 to TRBJ2-7, with D perhaps matching TRBD2 (6 bases). Germline loops: CDR1 SGDLS, CDR2 YYNGEE. The CDR3 is made up of 14 amino acids. Trimming removed 3 bases from V and 3 bases from J, with 13 bases in between. In DNA form, the CDR3 reads TGTGCCAGCAGCGCCCCGGGACTTAGCTACGAGCAGTACTTC. It translates to CASSAPGLSYEQYF. The full variable domain, its missing parts supplied by reference TRBV9 and TRBJ2-7, is DSGVTQTPKHLITATGQRVTLRCSPRSGDLSVYWYQQSLDQGLQFLIQYYNGEERAKGNILERFSAQQFPDLHSELNLSSLELGDSALYFCASSAPGLSYEQYFGPGTRLTVT.

This chain joins TRBV7-8 and TRBJ2-7; D perhaps matches TRBD1 (5 bases). Per the germline V gene, CDR1 is SGHVS and CDR2 is FQNEAQ. The CDR3 totals 15 residues. The V gene lost 4 bases and the J gene lost 7 bases, with 20 bases spanning the gap. CDR3 coding DNA: TGTGCCAGCAGCTCCAGGGTAGACCTACTCGGGGAGCAGTACTTC. Translation: CASSSRVDLLGEQYF.

The V call is TRBV6-5, the J call TRBJ1-2, with 10 bases that match TRBD1. The CDR3 is 14 residues long. Looked up from germline, CDR1 is MNHEY and CDR2 is SVGAGI. The ends lost 8 bases at V and 2 bases at J; junction bases unmatched: 5. The CDR3 reads CASLKGQGNYGYTF. Written as DNA, the CDR3 is TGTGCCAGCCTAAAGGGACAGGGGAACTATGGCTACACCTTC.

The chain combines TRBV7-6 with TRBJ2-5, with D uncertain. The germline CDR1 and CDR2 sequences are SGHVS and FNYEAQ. The CDR3 is 13 amino acids. The V gene lost 0 bases and the J gene lost 1 base, with 3 bases spanning the gap. CDR3 bases: TGTGCCAGCAGCTTAGCCCCCCAAGAGACCCAGTACTTC. It specifies CASSLAPQETQYF.

The chain uses TRBV5-1 and TRBJ1-2; 10 bases match TRBD1. CDR3 length equals 16 residues. V was pared by 4 bases and J by 8 bases, with 14 bases of the junction left unmatched. The germline gives CDR1 SGHRS, CDR2 YFSETQ. In nucleotides, the CDR3 is TGCGCCAGCAGCCCCGTCGGGGGACAGGGGTCTGCCGGCTACACCTTC. Its protein is CASSPVGGQGSAGYTF.

The chain joins TRBV2 to TRBJ1-2; D possibly corresponds to TRBD1 (5 bases). Trimming removed 4 bases at V and 5 bases at J, with 5 bases between. The germline gives CDR1 SNHLY, CDR2 FYNNEI. The CDR3 runs 11 residues. CDR3 amino acids: CASSGGYGYTF. DNA for the CDR3: TGTGCCAGCAGTGGGGGGTATGGCTACACCTTC.

The chain joins TRBV15 to TRBJ1-5; perhaps TRBD1 as D (6 bases). Per germline, CDR1 LNHNV and CDR2 YYDKDF (reference sequence). The CDR3 consists of 16 residues. Trimming took off 2 bases at V and 2 bases at J, with 13 bases between the two ends. The CDR3 bases are TGTGCCACCAGCAGAACCCAGGGGAGAGGCAATCAGCCCCAGCATTTT. Residues: CATSRTQGRGNQPQHF. The complete variable domain, with remaining parts taken from reference TRBV15 and TRBJ1-5, reads DAMVIQNPRYQVTQFGKPVTLSCSQTLNHNVMYWYQQKSSQAPKLLFHYYDKDFNNEADTPDNFQSRRPNTSFCFLDIRSPGLGDTAMYLCATSRTQGRGNQPQHFGDGTRLSIL.

The CDR3 protein is CATSGRDTYYNEQFF. The CDR3, as DNA: TGTGCCACCAGTGGCCGGGACACTTACTACAATGAGCAGTTCTTC. This rearrangement joins TRBV24-1 to TRBJ2-1; tentatively, D is TRBD1 (6 bases). Germline lookup yields CDR1 KGHDR and CDR2 SFDVKD. This CDR3 has 15 amino acids. V lost 5 bases and J lost 3, with 13 bases in between.